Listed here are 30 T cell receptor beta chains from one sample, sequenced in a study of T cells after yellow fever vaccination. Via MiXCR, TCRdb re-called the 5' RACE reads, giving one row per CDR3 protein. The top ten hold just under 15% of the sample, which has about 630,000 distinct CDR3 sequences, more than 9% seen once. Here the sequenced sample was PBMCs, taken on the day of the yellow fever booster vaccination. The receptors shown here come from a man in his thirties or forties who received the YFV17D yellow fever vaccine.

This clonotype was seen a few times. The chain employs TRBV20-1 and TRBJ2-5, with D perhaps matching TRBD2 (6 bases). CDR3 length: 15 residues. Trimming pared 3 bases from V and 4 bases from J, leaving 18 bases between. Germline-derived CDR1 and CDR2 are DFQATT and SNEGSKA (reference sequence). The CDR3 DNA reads TGCAGTGCTAGCTCTACGCCGGGAGCCGGAGAGACCCAGTACTTC. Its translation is CSASSTPGAGETQYF.

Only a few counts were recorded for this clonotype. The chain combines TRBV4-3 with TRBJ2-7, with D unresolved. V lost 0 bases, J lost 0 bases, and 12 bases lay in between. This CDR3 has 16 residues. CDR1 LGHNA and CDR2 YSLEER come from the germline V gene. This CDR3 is CASSQDLGRHSYEQYF. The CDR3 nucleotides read TGCGCCAGCAGCCAAGATCTTGGGCGCCACTCCTACGAGCAGTACTTC.

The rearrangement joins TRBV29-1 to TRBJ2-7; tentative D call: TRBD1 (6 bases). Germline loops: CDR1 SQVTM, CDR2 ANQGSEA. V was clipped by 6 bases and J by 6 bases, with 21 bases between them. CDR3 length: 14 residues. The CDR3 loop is CSVHRDTASGEQYF. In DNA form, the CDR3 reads TGCAGCGTACACCGGGACACGGCTTCGGGCGAGCAGTACTTC.

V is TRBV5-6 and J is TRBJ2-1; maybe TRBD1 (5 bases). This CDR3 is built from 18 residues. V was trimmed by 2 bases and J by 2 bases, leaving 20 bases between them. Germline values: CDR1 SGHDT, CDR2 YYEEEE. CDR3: CASSFQAGKLGTYNEQFF. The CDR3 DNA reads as TGTGCCAGCAGCTTTCAGGCAGGGAAGCTGGGTACCTACAATGAGCAGTTCTTC.

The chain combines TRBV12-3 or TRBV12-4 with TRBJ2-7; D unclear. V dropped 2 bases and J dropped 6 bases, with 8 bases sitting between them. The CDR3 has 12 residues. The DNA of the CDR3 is TGTGCCAGCAGTTTAAGGGCTCGCGAGCAGTACTTC. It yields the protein CASSLRAREQYF.

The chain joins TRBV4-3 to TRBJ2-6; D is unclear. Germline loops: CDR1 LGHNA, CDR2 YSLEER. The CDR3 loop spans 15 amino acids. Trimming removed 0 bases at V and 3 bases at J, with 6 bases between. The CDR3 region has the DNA TGCGCCAGCAGCCAAGACCGGTTTGGGGCCAACGTCCTGACTTTC. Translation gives CASSQDRFGANVLTF.

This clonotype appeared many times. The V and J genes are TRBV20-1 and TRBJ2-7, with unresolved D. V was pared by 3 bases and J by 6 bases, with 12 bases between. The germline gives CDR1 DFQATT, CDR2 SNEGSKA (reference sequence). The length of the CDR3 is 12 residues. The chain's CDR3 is CSASPAFGEQYF. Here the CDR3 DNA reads TGCAGTGCTAGTCCCGCTTTCGGCGAGCAGTACTTC.

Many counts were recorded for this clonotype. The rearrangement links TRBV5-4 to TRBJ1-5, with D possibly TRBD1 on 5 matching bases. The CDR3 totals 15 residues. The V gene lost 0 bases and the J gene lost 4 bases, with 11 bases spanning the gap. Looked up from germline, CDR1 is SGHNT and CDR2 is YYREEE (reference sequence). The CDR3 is CASSLGTEGNQPQHF. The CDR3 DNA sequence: TGTGCCAGCAGCTTGGGGACGGAGGGGAATCAGCCCCAGCATTTT.

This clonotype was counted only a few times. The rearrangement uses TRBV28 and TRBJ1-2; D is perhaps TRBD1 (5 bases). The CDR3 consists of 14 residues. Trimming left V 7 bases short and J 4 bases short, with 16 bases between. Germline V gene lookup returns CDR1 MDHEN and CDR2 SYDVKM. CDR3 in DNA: TGTGCCAGCACCTCTGGGGGAATCGGCTATGGCTACACCTTC. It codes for CASTSGGIGYGYTF.

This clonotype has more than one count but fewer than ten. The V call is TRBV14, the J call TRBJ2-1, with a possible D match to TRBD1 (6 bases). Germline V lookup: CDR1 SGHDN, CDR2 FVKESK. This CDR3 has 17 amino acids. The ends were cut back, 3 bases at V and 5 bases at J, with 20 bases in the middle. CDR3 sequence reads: CASSQRLHRVGDNEQFF. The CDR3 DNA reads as TGTGCCAGCAGCCAGCGACTACACAGGGTGGGGGACAATGAGCAGTTCTTC.

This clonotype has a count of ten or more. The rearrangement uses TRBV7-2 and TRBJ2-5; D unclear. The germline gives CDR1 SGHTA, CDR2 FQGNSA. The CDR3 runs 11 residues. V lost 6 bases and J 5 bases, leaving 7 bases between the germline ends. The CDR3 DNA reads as TGTGCCAGCAGTCTTTACGAGACCCAGTACTTC. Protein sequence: CASSLYETQYF. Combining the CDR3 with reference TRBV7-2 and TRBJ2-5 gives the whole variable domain GAGVSQSPSNKVTEKGKDVELRCDPISGHTALYWYRQSLGQGLEFLIYFQGNSAPDKSGLPSDRFSAERTGGSVSTLTIQRTQQEDSAVYLCASSLYETQYFGPGTRLLVL.

DNA for the CDR3: TGCAGTGCTAGGCTAGCGGGAATCTCAGATACGCAGTATTTT. Protein sequence: CSARLAGISDTQYF. The genes are TRBV20-1 and TRBJ2-3, with 9 bases aligning to TRBD2. Germline V gene data show CDR1 as DFQATT and CDR2 as SNEGSKA (reference sequence). CDR3 length: 14 amino acids. V lost 3 bases, J lost 4 bases, and 5 bases stayed unmatched.

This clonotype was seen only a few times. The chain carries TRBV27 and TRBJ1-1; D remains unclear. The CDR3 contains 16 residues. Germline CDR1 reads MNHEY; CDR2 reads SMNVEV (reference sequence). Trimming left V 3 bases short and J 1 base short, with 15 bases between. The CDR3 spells CASSFQVARKNTEAFF. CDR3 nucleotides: TGTGCCAGCAGTTTTCAGGTTGCGCGGAAGAACACTGAAGCTTTCTTT.

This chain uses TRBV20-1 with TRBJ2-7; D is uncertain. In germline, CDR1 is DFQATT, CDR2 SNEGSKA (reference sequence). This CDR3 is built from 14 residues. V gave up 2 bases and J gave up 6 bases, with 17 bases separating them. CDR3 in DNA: TGCAGTGCTAGATTACGGTCCTTGTTGGGCGAGCAGTACTTC. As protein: CSARLRSLLGEQYF.

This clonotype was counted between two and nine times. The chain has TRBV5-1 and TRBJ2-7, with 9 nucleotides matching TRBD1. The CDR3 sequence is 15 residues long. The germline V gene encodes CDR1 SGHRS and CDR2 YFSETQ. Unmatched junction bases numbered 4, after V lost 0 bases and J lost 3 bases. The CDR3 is CASSLAMGQGYEQYF. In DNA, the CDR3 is TGCGCCAGCAGCTTGGCGATGGGACAGGGCTACGAGCAGTACTTC.

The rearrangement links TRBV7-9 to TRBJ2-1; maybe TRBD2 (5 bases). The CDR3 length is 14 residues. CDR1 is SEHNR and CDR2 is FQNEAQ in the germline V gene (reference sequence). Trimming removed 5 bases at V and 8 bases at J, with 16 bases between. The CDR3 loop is CASSPRLAFHEQFF. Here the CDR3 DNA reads TGTGCCAGCAGCCCCCGGCTAGCTTTCCATGAGCAGTTCTTC. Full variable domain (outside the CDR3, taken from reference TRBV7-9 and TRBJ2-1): DTGVSQNPRHKITKRGQNVTFRCDPISEHNRLYWYRQTLGQGPEFLTYFQNEAQLEKSRLLSDRFSAERPKGSFSTLEIQRTEQGDSAMYLCASSPRLAFHEQFFGPGTRLTVL.

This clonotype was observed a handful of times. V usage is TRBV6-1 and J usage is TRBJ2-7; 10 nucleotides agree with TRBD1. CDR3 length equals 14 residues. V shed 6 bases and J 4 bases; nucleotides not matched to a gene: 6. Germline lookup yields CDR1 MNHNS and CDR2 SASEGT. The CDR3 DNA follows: TGTGCCAGCAGGGATGGGACAGGGGAGTACGAGCAGTACTTC. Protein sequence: CASRDGTGEYEQYF.

This CDR3 reads CASSDPGLGQFF. In nucleotides, the CDR3 is TGTGCCAGCAGTGACCCGGGACTGGGGCAGTTCTTC. The V gene is TRBV12-3 or TRBV12-4, the J gene TRBJ2-1, with D possibly TRBD2 on 6 matching bases. This CDR3 is 12 amino acids long. V was cut by 5 bases and J by 12 bases, with 14 bases left in between.

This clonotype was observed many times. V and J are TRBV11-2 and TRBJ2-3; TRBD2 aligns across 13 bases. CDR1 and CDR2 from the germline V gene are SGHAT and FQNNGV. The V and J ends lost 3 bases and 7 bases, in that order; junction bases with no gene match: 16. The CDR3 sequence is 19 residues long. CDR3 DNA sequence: TGTGCCAGCAGCTTCTCACCAGCTAGGACTAGCGGGAGAAAAAATACGCAGTATTTT. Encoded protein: CASSFSPARTSGRKNTQYF.

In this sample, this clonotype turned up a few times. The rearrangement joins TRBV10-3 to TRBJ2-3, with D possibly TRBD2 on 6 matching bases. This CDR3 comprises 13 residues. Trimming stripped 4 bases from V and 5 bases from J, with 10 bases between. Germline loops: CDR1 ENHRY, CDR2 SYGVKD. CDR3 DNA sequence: TGTGCCATCAGTGTTGCGGGACTAGATACGCAGTATTTT. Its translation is CAISVAGLDTQYF.

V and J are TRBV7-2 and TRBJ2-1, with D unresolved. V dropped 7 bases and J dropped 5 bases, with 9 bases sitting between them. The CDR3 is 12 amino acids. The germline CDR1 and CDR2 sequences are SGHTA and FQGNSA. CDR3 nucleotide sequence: TGTGCCAGCACCCAGGTGAACAATGAGCAGTTCTTC. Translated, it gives CASTQVNNEQFF.

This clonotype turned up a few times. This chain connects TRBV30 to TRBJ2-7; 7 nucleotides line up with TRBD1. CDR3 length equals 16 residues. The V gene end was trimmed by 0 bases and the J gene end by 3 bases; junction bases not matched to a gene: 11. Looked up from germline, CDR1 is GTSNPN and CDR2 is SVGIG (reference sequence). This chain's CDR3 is CAWSVRGGWINYEQYF. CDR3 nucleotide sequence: TGTGCCTGGAGTGTACGAGGGGGCTGGATAAACTACGAGCAGTACTTC.

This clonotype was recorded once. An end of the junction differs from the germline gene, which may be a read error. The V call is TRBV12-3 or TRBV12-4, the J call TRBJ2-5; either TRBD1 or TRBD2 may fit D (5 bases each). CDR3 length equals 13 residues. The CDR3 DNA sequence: TGTGACAGCCGGGGATGGGGGCAAGAGACCCAGTACTTC. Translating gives CDSRGWGQETQYF.

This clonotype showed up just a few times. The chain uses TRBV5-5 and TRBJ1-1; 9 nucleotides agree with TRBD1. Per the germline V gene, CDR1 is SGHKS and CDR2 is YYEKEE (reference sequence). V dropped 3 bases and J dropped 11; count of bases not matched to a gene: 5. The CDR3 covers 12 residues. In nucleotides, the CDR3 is TGTGCCAGCAGCTGGGGACAGGGTTCGGCTTTCTTT. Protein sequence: CASSWGQGSAFF.

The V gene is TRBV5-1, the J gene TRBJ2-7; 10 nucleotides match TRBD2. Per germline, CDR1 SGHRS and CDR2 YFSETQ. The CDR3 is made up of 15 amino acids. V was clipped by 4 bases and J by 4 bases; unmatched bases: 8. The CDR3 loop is CASSEAPSGSYEQYF. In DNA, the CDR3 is TGCGCCAGCAGCGAGGCGCCTAGCGGGAGTTACGAGCAGTACTTC.

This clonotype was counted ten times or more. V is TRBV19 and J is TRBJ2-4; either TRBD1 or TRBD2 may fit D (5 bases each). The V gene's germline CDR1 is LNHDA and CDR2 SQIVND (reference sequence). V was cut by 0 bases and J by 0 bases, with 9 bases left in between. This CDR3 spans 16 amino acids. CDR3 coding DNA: TGTGCCAGTAGTATAGATCCAGGGACAGCCAAAAACATTCAGTACTTC. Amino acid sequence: CASSIDPGTAKNIQYF.

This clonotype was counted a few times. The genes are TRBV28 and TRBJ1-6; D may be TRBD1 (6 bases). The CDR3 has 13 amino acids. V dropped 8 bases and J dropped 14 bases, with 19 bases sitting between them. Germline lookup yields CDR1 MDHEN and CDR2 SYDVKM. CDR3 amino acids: CASADRDIRTLHF. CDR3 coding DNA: TGTGCCAGCGCGGACCGGGACATTCGAACCCTCCACTTT. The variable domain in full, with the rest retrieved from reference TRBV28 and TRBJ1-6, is DVKVTQSSRYLVKRTGEKVFLECVQDMDHENMFWYRQDPGLGLRLIYFSYDVKMKEKGDIPEGYSVSREKKERFSLILESASTNQTSMYLCASADRDIRTLHFGNGTRLTVT.

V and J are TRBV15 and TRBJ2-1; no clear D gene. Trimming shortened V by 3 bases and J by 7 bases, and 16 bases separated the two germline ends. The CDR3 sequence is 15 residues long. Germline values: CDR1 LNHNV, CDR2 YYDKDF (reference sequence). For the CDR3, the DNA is TGTGCCACCAGCAGTAGCACCGGGCCGTGGAATGAGCAGTTCTTC. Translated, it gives CATSSSTGPWNEQFF.

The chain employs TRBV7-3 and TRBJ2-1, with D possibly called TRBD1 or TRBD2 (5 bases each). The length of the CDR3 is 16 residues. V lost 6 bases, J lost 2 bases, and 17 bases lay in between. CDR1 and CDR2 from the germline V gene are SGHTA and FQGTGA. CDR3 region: CASSRPGRGPYNEQFF. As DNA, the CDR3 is TGTGCCAGCAGTCGCCCGGGAAGGGGACCCTACAATGAGCAGTTCTTC.

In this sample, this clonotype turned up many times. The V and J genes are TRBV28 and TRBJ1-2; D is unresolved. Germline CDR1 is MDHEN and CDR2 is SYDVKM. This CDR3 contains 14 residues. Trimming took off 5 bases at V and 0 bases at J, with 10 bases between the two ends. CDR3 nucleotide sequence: TGTGCCAGCAGTAGCGCAGTTCCTAACTATGGCTACACCTTC. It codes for CASSSAVPNYGYTF.